This T cell receptor (beta chain) originates from a study of cytomegalovirus exposure and HLA in healthy donors. The overall study: The 100 to 150 validation repertoires were reported in a later analysis to have been generated on the same platform as the approximately 700 first-cohort repertoires. The study, taken as a whole, reports: Clusters of TCRs from the first cohort tended to co-occur in the roughly 120 validation repertoires (as a later analysis found). Cytomegalovirus-associated TCR beta chains were listed, numbering under 200. In vitro experiments confirmed that a few CMV-associated chains were specific for CMV antigens.

Profiled with immunoSEQ multiplex PCR; TCRdb holds only in-frame clones, not every one. The sample records approximately 300,000 clones, roughly 85% being singletons. The CDR3 extends over 15 amino acids. From germline, CDR1 is SGDLS and CDR2 YYNGEE. V was pared by 1 base and J by 2 bases, with 13 bases between. Remarks on this clone: Its antigen is undetermined.

The chain couples TRBV9 to TRBJ2-7; D not certain. The TCR was taken from a young woman in good health and CMV-seronegative. Sequencing used PBMCs. The CDR3 is CASSVSPVETYEQYF. The CDR3 DNA is TGTGCCAGCAGCGTATCGCCTGTAGAAACCTACGAGCAGTACTTC.